A selection of T cell receptor beta chains follows, all from one sample in a study. A single record per CDR3 protein comes from TCRdb applying MiXCR to the RT-PCR reads. The data hold hundreds of thousands of distinct CDR3 sequences, with 13% to 15% observed a single time. Input material: memory CD4+ T cells from blood. The receptors were gathered from a female donor in good health, serving as a healthy control. The CDR3 runs from the conserved cysteine through the conserved F or W. The order of the fields is D gene, J gene, V gene, clone size, CDR3 protein, CDR3 DNA. The D gene is left open where the match is weak. The listing skips clone size in some rows; elsewhere it reads once, few, many or a size class.

d_gene: TRBD1; j_gene: TRBJ2-7; v_gene: TRBV6-1; abundance: -; CDR3aa: CASTHSDRDSYEQYF; CDR3nt: TGTGCCAGCACCCACTCGGACAGGGACTCCTACGAGCAGTACTTC
d_gene: -; j_gene: TRBJ2-5; v_gene: TRBV6-1; abundance: -; CDR3aa: CASRETLVETQYF; CDR3nt: TGTGCCAGCAGAGAAACCCTCGTAGAGACCCAGTACTTC
d_gene: TRBD2; j_gene: TRBJ2-1; v_gene: TRBV20-1; abundance: many; CDR3aa: CSARDPGLAGGNNEQFF; CDR3nt: TGCAGTGCTAGAGATCCGGGACTAGCGGGAGGGAACAATGAGCAGTTCTTC
d_gene: TRBD2; j_gene: TRBJ2-1; v_gene: TRBV20-1; abundance: few; CDR3aa: CSARVASGSSGYNEQFF; CDR3nt: TGCAGTGCTAGAGTTGCTAGCGGGAGTTCTGGGTACAATGAGCAGTTCTTC
d_gene: TRBD1; j_gene: TRBJ1-4; v_gene: TRBV24-1; abundance: -; CDR3aa: CATSSTGNDEKLFF; CDR3nt: TGTGCCACCAGTTCGACAGGGAATGATGAAAAACTGTTTTTT
d_gene: TRBD2; j_gene: TRBJ2-1; v_gene: TRBV10-3; abundance: -; CDR3aa: CAIRGGLITSEQFF; CDR3nt: TGTGCCATCAGGGGGGGACTAATCACAAGTGAGCAGTTCTTC
d_gene: TRBD2; j_gene: TRBJ2-5; v_gene: TRBV20-1; abundance: many; CDR3aa: CSASVSSGLEESQYF; CDR3nt: TGCAGTGCTTCTGTGTCTTCGGGACTAGAAGAGTCCCAGTACTTC
d_gene: TRBD1; j_gene: TRBJ2-7; v_gene: TRBV6-1; abundance: few; CDR3aa: CASSEQGQAYEQYF; CDR3nt: TGTGCCAGCAGTGAACAGGGACAGGCCTACGAGCAGTACTTC
d_gene: -; j_gene: TRBJ2-5; v_gene: TRBV11-2; abundance: -; CDR3aa: CASSLGVGGYETQYF; CDR3nt: TGTGCCAGCAGCTTAGGAGTAGGGGGTTACGAGACCCAGTACTTC
d_gene: TRBD1; j_gene: TRBJ1-6; v_gene: TRBV11-2; abundance: few; CDR3aa: CASSWTGRTNSPLHF; CDR3nt: TGTGCCAGCAGCTGGACAGGGAGGACTAATTCACCCCTCCACTTT
d_gene: -; j_gene: TRBJ1-5; v_gene: TRBV10-3; abundance: many; CDR3aa: CAISEREDQPQHF; CDR3nt: TGTGCCATCAGTGAAAGGGAGGATCAGCCCCAGCATTTT
d_gene: TRBD1; j_gene: TRBJ2-5; v_gene: TRBV12-3/TRBV12-4; abundance: many; CDR3aa: CASSFGTGYGETQYF; CDR3nt: TGTGCCAGCAGTTTCGGGACAGGGTACGGAGAGACCCAGTACTTC
d_gene: -; j_gene: TRBJ2-7; v_gene: TRBV20-1; abundance: many; CDR3aa: CSASQGAYEQYF; CDR3nt: TGCAGTGCCAGTCAGGGAGCCTACGAGCAGTACTTC